This T cell receptor (beta chain) was recorded in a study of regulatory T cells in long-lasting Graves disease. Building the TCR beta libraries relied on iRepertoire HTBI primers, and CDR3 regions underwent Arm-PCR. Each CDR3 protein is one row after TCRdb ran MiXCR on the multiplex PCR reads. The sample comprises 250,000 or so distinct CDR3 sequences, over 20% of which are singletons, and about 14% rests with the top ten. This clonotype showed up many times. The CDR3 is made up of 14 amino acids. CDR1 is SGHNT, CDR2 YENEEA, per germline. Trimming left V 0 bases short and J 0 bases short, with 3 bases between. The time point was: newly diagnosed GD, antithyroid drugs for less than 3 months. Construction of the TCR library relied on RNA isolated from PBMCs.

The rearrangement joins TRBV11-3 to TRBJ2-1; the D is unclear. The receptor's source is a female donor with Graves disease. Sequencing was performed on peripheral blood mononuclear cells (PBMCs), taken at new diagnosis, from a patient treated with antithyroid drugs. The CDR3 sequence is CASSLEGSYNEQFF. CDR3 nucleotide sequence: TGTGCCAGCAGCTTAGAAGGCTCCTACAATGAGCAGTTCTTC. Full variable domain (rest looked up from reference TRBV11-3 and TRBJ2-1): EAGVVQSPRYKIIEKKQPVAFWCNPISGHNTLYWYLQNLGQGPELLIRYENEEAVDDSQLPKDRFSAERLKGVDSTLKIQPAELGDSAVYLCASSLEGSYNEQFFGPGTRLTVL.